This record looks at one T cell receptor (beta chain) sequence and its context. These data are taken from a study of technical replicates of blood from a handful of donors. The J segment lost 0 bases and the V segment lost 4 bases, leaving 9 bases of the junction unmatched. The CDR3 is 18 amino acids. CDR1 is SGHTA and CDR2 is FQGNSA in the germline V gene. Sequencing used immunoSEQ multiplex PCR; TCRdb keeps in-frame clones, though not all of them. Of about 50,000 clones detected, approximately 90% appear once; the ten largest clones hold under 4%. The sequence was obtained from a human donor in good health. Some clones in this sample may be carry-over from other donors' samples. The sequenced material came from PBMCs. The chain links TRBV7-2 to TRBJ2-5, with TRBD2 matching over 12 bases. The CDR3 nucleotides are TGTGCCAGCAGCTCCCGACTAGCGGGGGTCAAGTACCAAGAGACCCAGTACTTC. Protein: CASSSRLAGVKYQETQYF.